A single sample is the source of the 23 T cell receptor beta chains below, sequenced in a study of cytomegalovirus exposure and HLA in healthy donors. Use of 60 Vbeta and 13 Jbeta primers characterized the PCR. The data were produced by immunoSEQ multiplex PCR, yet TCRdb's version contains in-frame clones alone and is incomplete. This table holds around 190,000 clones, roughly 9.4% found once. Input material: PBMCs. These receptors all stem from a woman under 40 in good health and CMV-seropositive.

V and J are TRBV7-9 and TRBJ2-3, with D tentatively TRBD1 (6 bases). V lost 4 bases and J lost 2, with 22 bases in between. Germline assignment: CDR1 SEHNR and CDR2 FQNEAQ (reference sequence). CDR3 size: 18 residues. The CDR3 DNA sequence: TGTGCCAGCAGCTCCCCTGGGGACACCAGACATGACACAGATACGCAGTATTTT. This gives the protein CASSSPGDTRHDTDTQYF.

As regards this clone: The same CDR3 can be traced to other DNA sequences in this sample. The chain is built from TRBV4-2 and TRBJ2-7; 10 bases fit TRBD2. Trimming at V came to 4 bases and at J to 1 base, leaving 22 bases not matched to a gene. This CDR3 region has 21 residues. Germline V gene data show CDR1 as LGHNA and CDR2 as YNFKEQ. CDR3 in amino acids: CASSPLGVISGRAISSYEQYF. The CDR3 region has the DNA TGTGCCAGCAGCCCCCTGGGGGTGATCAGCGGGAGGGCCATTAGTTCCTACGAGCAGTACTTC.

The rearrangement links TRBV6-1 to TRBJ1-2; 10 nucleotides match TRBD1. Germline CDR1 reads MNHNS; CDR2 reads SASEGT. The V segment lost 10 bases and the J segment 2 bases; nucleotides outside the gene matches: 7. This CDR3 contains 14 residues. The CDR3, as DNA: TGTGCCACCTTCGGACAGGGGGAAAACTATGGCTACACCTTC. It is translated as CATFGQGENYGYTF.

This clone was detected a few times. The junction does not match germline at one end; this may be a read error. The chain links TRBV2 to TRBJ2-5, with a possible D match to TRBD1 (5 bases). CDR3 length equals 13 residues. Germline loops: CDR1 SNHLY, CDR2 FYNNEI. CDR3 sequence reads: CASSGRTREAQYF. The CDR3 DNA is TGTGCCAGCAGTGGGCGGACACGAGAGGCCCAGTACTTC.

This chain connects TRBV27 to TRBJ1-1, with D possibly matching TRBD1 (5 bases). Germline CDR1 MNHEY, CDR2 SMNVEV (reference sequence). The CDR3 is 15 residues long. Trimming removed 5 bases at V and 0 bases at J, with 13 bases between. The CDR3 spells CASSPTEFMNTEAFF. CDR3 nucleotides: TGTGCCAGCAGTCCGACAGAGTTCATGAACACTGAAGCTTTCTTT.

There are a few counts of this clone. The gene calls are TRBV6-5 and TRBJ2-3, with 9 bases lining up with TRBD1. V lost 1 base to trimming and J lost 2 bases; unmatched junction nucleotides: 4. The germline CDR1 and CDR2 sequences are MNHEY and SVGAGI. CDR3 length equals 16 residues. The DNA for the CDR3 is TGTGCCAGCAGTTACTTCGGGACAGGGCCCACAGATACGCAGTATTTT. Amino acid sequence: CASSYFGTGPTDTQYF.

The CDR3 protein is CASSRQGITSSNQPQHF. CDR3 bases: TGTGCCAGCAGTCGACAGGGAATAACTTCTAGCAATCAGCCCCAGCATTTT. The chain employs TRBV2 and TRBJ1-5; 7 bases match TRBD1. This CDR3 has 17 residues. J gave up 0 bases and V 5 bases, and 10 bases lay outside the gene matches. The germline V gene has CDR1 SNHLY and CDR2 FYNNEI.

Only a few counts were recorded for this clone. The rearrangement uses TRBV12-5 and TRBJ2-5; TRBD1 matches 8 bases. CDR1 LGHNT and CDR2 FRNRAP come from the germline V gene. The CDR3 is made up of 14 amino acids. The V and J ends lost 10 bases and 5 bases, in that order; junction bases with no gene match: 12. CDR3 in DNA: TGTGCTAACCATGACGACAGGGGTGAGGAGACCCAGTACTTC. It codes for CANHDDRGEETQYF. The whole variable domain, remainder taken from reference TRBV12-5 and TRBJ2-5, is DARVTQTPRHKVTEMGQEVTMRCQPILGHNTVFWYRQTMMQGLELLAYFRNRAPLDDSGMPKDRFSAEMPDATLATLKIQPSEPRDSAVYFCANHDDRGEETQYFGPGTRLLVL.

The V call is TRBV6-5, the J call TRBJ1-1; no definite D call. Germline lookup yields CDR1 MNHEY and CDR2 SVGAGI. The CDR3 runs to 14 residues. V was cut by 2 bases and J by 0 bases, with 7 bases left in between. CDR3 coding DNA: TGTGCCAGCAGTTACGCCGGGGTGAACACTGAAGCTTTCTTT. This sequence encodes CASSYAGVNTEAFF.

The V gene is TRBV6-1, the J gene TRBJ1-4; no firm D call. Trimming removed 3 bases at V and 2 bases at J, with 13 bases between. Germline V gene lookup returns CDR1 MNHNS and CDR2 SASEGT. CDR3 length equals 16 residues. In DNA form, the CDR3 reads TGTGCCAGCAGTGACCTGCCGTGGCGGACTAATGAAAAACTGTTTTTT. Protein product: CASSDLPWRTNEKLFF.

CDR3 loop: CASSRTSGSPGTNTGELFF. CDR3 coding DNA: TGTGCCAGCAGCAGGACTAGCGGGAGCCCGGGGACGAACACCGGGGAGCTGTTTTTT. The rearrangement joins TRBV4-2 to TRBJ2-2, with 13 positions matching TRBD2. Germline V gives CDR1 LGHNA, CDR2 YNFKEQ. The CDR3 has 19 amino acids. V shed 5 bases, J shed 0 bases, and the junction held 9 bases outside the gene matches.

The chain's CDR3 is CASSVGVRGSGRLDINEQFF. The CDR3 bases are TGTGCCAGCAGCGTAGGGGTAAGAGGAAGCGGGCGGCTTGATATAAATGAGCAGTTCTTC. The gene calls are TRBV9 and TRBJ2-1; the D gene is possibly TRBD2 (6 bases). The ends were cut back, 0 bases at V and 7 bases at J, with 29 bases in the middle. The CDR3 has 20 amino acids. Per germline, CDR1 SGDLS and CDR2 YYNGEE.

In its sample, this clone was seen a few times. The rearrangement uses TRBV15 and TRBJ1-1; 10 positions agree with TRBD1. The CDR3 sequence is 15 residues long. CDR1 is LNHNV, CDR2 YYDKDF, per germline (reference sequence). J was trimmed by 6 bases and V by 1 base; bases with no gene match: 5. CDR3: CATSRARTGGAEAFF. The CDR3 DNA follows: TGTGCCACCAGCAGAGCGAGGACAGGGGGTGCTGAAGCTTTCTTT. Full variable domain (remainder filled in from reference TRBV15 and TRBJ1-1): DAMVIQNPRYQVTQFGKPVTLSCSQTLNHNVMYWYQQKSSQAPKLLFHYYDKDFNNEADTPDNFQSRRPNTSFCFLDIRSPGLGDTAMYLCATSRARTGGAEAFFGQGTRLTVV.

The chain is built from TRBV11-2 and TRBJ1-2; weak D call: TRBD1 (6 bases). Trimming removed 5 bases from V and 4 bases from J, with 11 bases in between. The CDR3 consists of 13 residues. Germline V gene data show CDR1 as SGHAT and CDR2 as FQNNGV. CDR3: CASSPQGSYGYTF. The CDR3 coding sequence is TGTGCCAGCAGCCCCCAGGGGAGCTATGGCTACACCTTC.

The chain carries TRBV4-1 and TRBJ2-1; 10 bases are shared with TRBD2. J was trimmed by 3 bases and V by 1 base; bases with no gene match: 0. CDR3 size: 15 residues. Germline V lookup: CDR1 MGHRA, CDR2 YSYEKL. The CDR3 DNA follows: TGCGCCAGCAGCCAAGGACTAGCGGGCTACAATGAGCAGTTCTTC. This sequence encodes CASSQGLAGYNEQFF.

The rearrangement links TRBV4-1 to TRBJ2-7, with D maybe TRBD2 (5 bases). The CDR3 loop spans 16 amino acids. V was shortened by 3 bases and J by 2 bases, with 17 bases between the two germline ends. Germline V gene data show CDR1 as MGHRA and CDR2 as YSYEKL. The CDR3 DNA reads TGCGCCAGCAGCCAGGGCCCCGGAGGTAGGACCTACGAGCAGTACTTC. Residues: CASSQGPGGRTYEQYF.

This rearrangement joins TRBV4-2 to TRBJ2-7; D is perhaps TRBD2 (6 bases). The CDR3 totals 14 residues. The germline CDR1 and CDR2 sequences are LGHNA and YNFKEQ. Trimming cost V 4 bases and J 0 bases, with 10 bases left between them. The CDR3 loop reads CASSRRENSYEQYF. The DNA for the CDR3 is TGTGCCAGCAGCCGGCGGGAAAACTCCTACGAGCAGTACTTC.

The rearrangement uses TRBV7-3 and TRBJ2-5; no clear D. From germline, CDR1 is SGHTA and CDR2 FQGTGA. The V and J ends lost 5 bases and 9 bases respectively, with 16 bases between them. The CDR3 extends over 13 amino acids. This CDR3 is CASSPRGRAAQYF. Here the CDR3 DNA reads TGTGCCAGCAGCCCCAGAGGTCGCGCCGCCCAGTACTTC.

The CDR3 bases are TGTGCCAGCAGCTACGGGACAGGAGGCGTATCTGAAGCTTTCTTT. Its protein product is CASSYGTGGVSEAFF. The genes are TRBV7-9 and TRBJ1-1; the match to TRBD1 covers 8 bases. The CDR3 sequence is 15 residues long. Germline-derived CDR1 and CDR2 are SEHNR and FQNEAQ (reference sequence). The trim removed 4 bases at V and 6 bases at J, leaving 10 bases unmatched.

This clone came up a few times. V and J are TRBV13 and TRBJ2-1; 7 bases are shared with TRBD2. This CDR3 is built from 11 residues. Germline values: CDR1 PRHDT, CDR2 FYEKMQ (reference sequence). Trimming cost V 7 bases and J 10 bases; bases outside gene matches: 4. CDR3 coding DNA: TGTGCCAGCATTCAGGGAGGGGAGCAGTTCTTC. This sequence encodes CASIQGGEQFF.

This chain uses TRBV5-6 with TRBJ1-3; 7 positions agree with TRBD1. The CDR3 is made up of 16 amino acids. The V gene's germline CDR1 is SGHDT and CDR2 YYEEEE. Trimming cost V 4 bases and J 0 bases; bases outside gene matches: 7. This chain's CDR3 is CASSLPGQLSGNTIYF. CDR3 sequence (DNA): TGTGCCAGCAGCCTACCGGGACAGCTCTCTGGAAACACCATATATTTT.

This clone turned up a few times. This chain uses TRBV2 with TRBJ2-1, with 7 bases lining up with TRBD2. Germline V gene sequence: CDR1 SNHLY, CDR2 FYNNEI. The CDR3 sequence is 21 residues long. The CDR3 sequence is CASGLYLRALRGTTDLNEQFF. The CDR3 nucleotides are TGTGCTTCGGGCCTTTACTTAAGGGCGCTTCGGGGGACTACCGACCTAAATGAGCAGTTCTTC. The variable domain in full, with the rest retrieved from reference TRBV2 and TRBJ2-1, is EPEVTQTPSHQVTQMGQEVILRCVPISNHLYFYWYRQILGQKVEFLVSFYNNEISEKSEIFDDQFSVERPDGSNFTLKIRSTKLEDSAMYFCASGLYLRALRGTTDLNEQFFGPGTRLTVL.

This clone was detected only a few times. V and J are TRBV2 and TRBJ1-4; 8 nucleotides agree with TRBD1. This CDR3 is 15 amino acids long. CDR1 SNHLY and CDR2 FYNNEI come from the germline V gene. J lost 8 bases, V lost 4 bases, and 9 bases had no gene match. The chain's CDR3 is CASSALTGEGEKLFF. In DNA form, the CDR3 reads TGTGCCAGCAGTGCCCTGACAGGGGAAGGCGAAAAACTGTTTTTT.